This T cell receptor beta chain was recovered during a study of neurological immune-mediated disorders. With 10-nucleotide random UMIs included, cDNA was synthesized by 5'RACE. TCRdb reanalysed the 5' RACE reads using MiXCR and keeps one entry per CDR3 protein. The profile shows roughly 30,000 distinct CDR3 sequences, about 6.9% of them singletons. Concerning this clonotype: Germline is not matched at one junction end, which may reflect a read error.

CDR1 is GTSNPN and CDR2 is SVGIG in the germline V gene (reference sequence). This CDR3 has 15 amino acids. The specimen was PBMCs. This clonotype was sampled from a woman between 50 and 59 years old in good health. This sequence joins TRBV30 and TRBJ1-6, with TRBD1 matching over 11 bases. CDR3 in amino acids: CAWSSPGQGDSLLHF. For the CDR3, the DNA is TGTGCCTGGAGTTCCCCGGGACAGGGGGATTCACTCCTCCACTTT.